These T cell receptor beta chains were read from a single sample in a study of T-cell reconstitution after alpha-beta-depleted transplantation in children. Each CDR3 protein is one row after TCRdb ran MiXCR on the PCR reads. The table lists around 78,000 distinct CDR3 sequences, around 7.9% of them singletons, with around 2.5% in the top ten. Here the sequenced sample was PBMCs from the stem cell graft donor, taken from the stem cell graft. The source of these receptors is a human donor who donated a stem cell graft to a child with acute lymphoblastic leukemia. Each CDR3 is given with its conserved first and last residue. The D gene is left open where the match is weak. Clone size appears in some rows only: once, few, many, or a class for an expanded clone.

J gene: TRBJ2-2
D gene: -
V gene: TRBV10-3
clone size: -
CDR3 protein: CAISAGAGTGELFF
CDR3 DNA: TGTGCCATCAGTGCTGGGGCCGGCACCGGGGAGCTGTTTTTT

J gene: TRBJ1-4
D gene: -
V gene: TRBV2
clone size: -
CDR3 protein: CTFSSDEKLFF
CDR3 DNA: TGTACCTTCTCCTCGGATGAAAAACTGTTTTTT

J gene: TRBJ2-7
D gene: -
V gene: TRBV12-3/TRBV12-4
clone size: many
CDR3 protein: CASSPGGSLTYEQYF
CDR3 DNA: TGTGCCAGCAGTCCTGGAGGTAGCTTAACCTACGAGCAGTACTTC

J gene: TRBJ2-3
D gene: -
V gene: TRBV7-3
clone size: few
CDR3 protein: CASSFPSADTQYF
CDR3 DNA: TGTGCCAGCAGCTTTCCTAGCGCAGATACGCAGTATTTT

J gene: TRBJ2-5
D gene: TRBD1
V gene: TRBV5-4
clone size: many
CDR3 protein: CASSLGDRGAETQYF
CDR3 DNA: TGTGCCAGCAGCTTGGGAGACAGGGGCGCGGAGACCCAGTACTTC

J gene: TRBJ2-6
D gene: TRBD1
V gene: TRBV7-6
clone size: few
CDR3 protein: CASRTTGGGAGANVLTF
CDR3 DNA: TGTGCCAGCAGAACAACAGGGGGCGGAGCTGGGGCCAACGTCCTGACTTTC

J gene: TRBJ2-2
D gene: -
V gene: TRBV5-3
clone size: -
CDR3 protein: CAIPSTGSPGELFF
CDR3 DNA: TGTGCCATCCCCTCAACAGGGTCCCCCGGGGAGCTGTTTTTT

J gene: TRBJ1-5
D gene: TRBD1
V gene: TRBV2
clone size: many
CDR3 protein: CASSGGTAEVRNQPQHF
CDR3 DNA: TGTGCCAGCAGTGGCGGGACAGCAGAAGTTAGAAATCAGCCCCAGCATTTT

J gene: TRBJ1-6
D gene: -
V gene: TRBV19
clone size: -
CDR3 protein: CASSWPGSRNSPLHF
CDR3 DNA: TGTGCCAGTAGTTGGCCAGGCAGTAGGAATTCACCCCTCCACTTT

J gene: TRBJ1-2
D gene: -
V gene: TRBV7-9
clone size: many
CDR3 protein: CASSLDGDHGYTF
CDR3 DNA: TGTGCCAGCAGCTTGGACGGGGACCATGGCTACACCTTC

J gene: TRBJ1-2
D gene: TRBD1
V gene: TRBV28
clone size: many
CDR3 protein: CASSTSPGQGNYGYTF
CDR3 DNA: TGTGCCAGCAGTACCTCGCCTGGACAGGGGAACTATGGCTACACCTTC

J gene: TRBJ2-7
D gene: -
V gene: TRBV20-1
clone size: -
CDR3 protein: CSARGPLYEQYF
CDR3 DNA: TGCAGTGCTAGAGGGCCCCTCTACGAGCAGTACTTC

J gene: TRBJ2-1
D gene: TRBD1
V gene: TRBV19
clone size: many
CDR3 protein: CASSITGQSSYNEQFF
CDR3 DNA: TGTGCCAGTAGTATAACGGGACAGAGCTCCTACAATGAGCAGTTCTTC

J gene: TRBJ2-5
D gene: TRBD1
V gene: TRBV7-3
clone size: many
CDR3 protein: CASSSGTGETQYF
CDR3 DNA: TGTGCCAGCAGCTCCGGGACAGGGGAGACCCAGTACTTC

J gene: TRBJ2-5
D gene: TRBD1
V gene: TRBV27
clone size: many
CDR3 protein: CASSPGTGGFETQYF
CDR3 DNA: TGTGCCAGCAGTCCTGGGACAGGGGGCTTTGAGACCCAGTACTTC

J gene: TRBJ2-7
D gene: TRBD2
V gene: TRBV20-1
clone size: many
CDR3 protein: CSLTKRTSGLNTYEQYF
CDR3 DNA: TGCAGTCTCACAAAGAGGACTAGCGGATTAAATACCTACGAGCAGTACTTC

J gene: TRBJ2-5
D gene: TRBD2
V gene: TRBV4-1
clone size: many
CDR3 protein: CASSQVRLAGNKGETQYF
CDR3 DNA: TGCGCCAGCAGCCAAGTGCGGCTAGCGGGTAATAAGGGAGAGACCCAGTACTTC

J gene: TRBJ2-1
D gene: -
V gene: TRBV20-1
clone size: many
CDR3 protein: CSARWGLRDEQFF
CDR3 DNA: TGCAGTGCTAGATGGGGCTTGAGGGATGAGCAGTTCTTC

J gene: TRBJ1-1
D gene: TRBD1
V gene: TRBV9
clone size: few
CDR3 protein: CASSLRGTGQPMNTEAFF
CDR3 DNA: TGTGCCAGCAGCCTCAGAGGGACAGGACAACCCATGAACACTGAAGCTTTCTTT

J gene: TRBJ2-7
D gene: -
V gene: TRBV6-2/TRBV6-3
clone size: many
CDR3 protein: CASSYQGLYEQYF
CDR3 DNA: TGTGCCAGCAGTTACCAGGGGCTCTACGAGCAGTACTTC

J gene: TRBJ2-7
D gene: -
V gene: TRBV14
clone size: few
CDR3 protein: CASSSYRAGEQYF
CDR3 DNA: TGTGCCAGCAGTTCCTACAGGGCTGGCGAGCAGTACTTC

J gene: TRBJ2-5
D gene: -
V gene: TRBV7-2
clone size: -
CDR3 protein: CASSSGRRGVQETQYF
CDR3 DNA: TGTGCCAGCAGCTCCGGTCGGAGGGGGGTCCAAGAGACCCAGTACTTC

J gene: TRBJ1-1
D gene: TRBD1
V gene: TRBV18
clone size: -
CDR3 protein: CASSTFRDSTEPFF
CDR3 DNA: TGTGCCAGCTCGACTTTCCGGGACAGCACTGAACCTTTCTTT

J gene: TRBJ1-5
D gene: -
V gene: TRBV10-2
clone size: many
CDR3 protein: CASRTENQPQHF
CDR3 DNA: TGCGCCAGCAGGACGGAGAATCAGCCCCAGCATTTT

J gene: TRBJ1-5
D gene: -
V gene: TRBV21-1
clone size: -
CDR3 protein: CASSKGGKGSNQPQHF
CDR3 DNA: TGTGCCAGCAGCAAAGGTGGAAAGGGGAGCAATCAGCCCCAGCATTTT

J gene: TRBJ1-5
D gene: -
V gene: TRBV20-1
clone size: many
CDR3 protein: CSATPFQGGGNQPQHF
CDR3 DNA: TGCAGTGCTACACCCTTCCAGGGAGGGGGAAATCAGCCCCAGCATTTT

J gene: TRBJ2-5
D gene: -
V gene: TRBV2
clone size: many
CDR3 protein: CASSPEGRYQETQYF
CDR3 DNA: TGTGCCAGCAGTCCAGAGGGACGGTACCAAGAGACCCAGTACTTC

J gene: TRBJ1-1
D gene: -
V gene: TRBV6-1
clone size: -
CDR3 protein: CASTGTPNTEAFF
CDR3 DNA: TGTGCCAGTACCGGGACACCGAACACTGAAGCTTTCTTT

J gene: TRBJ1-6
D gene: -
V gene: TRBV20-1
clone size: once
CDR3 protein: CSAPGPTDSPLHF
CDR3 DNA: TGCAGTGCCCCCGGGCCTACGGATTCACCCCTCCACTTT

J gene: TRBJ1-4
D gene: -
V gene: TRBV27
clone size: many
CDR3 protein: CASGPGGVSEKLFF
CDR3 DNA: TGTGCCAGCGGTCCTGGGGGGGTGAGTGAAAAACTGTTTTTT

J gene: TRBJ2-7
D gene: -
V gene: TRBV3-1
clone size: few
CDR3 protein: CASSKVRVREATYEQYF
CDR3 DNA: TGTGCCTCCTCCAAAGTTAGAGTTCGGGAAGCGACCTACGAGCAGTACTTC

J gene: TRBJ2-4
D gene: TRBD1
V gene: TRBV20-1
clone size: few
CDR3 protein: CSAEGQPLAKNIQYF
CDR3 DNA: TGCAGTGCTGAGGGACAGCCGCTAGCCAAAAACATTCAGTACTTC

J gene: TRBJ2-1
D gene: -
V gene: TRBV9
clone size: many
CDR3 protein: CASSVAGQSYNEQFF
CDR3 DNA: TGTGCCAGCAGCGTAGCCGGACAGTCGTACAATGAGCAGTTCTTC

J gene: TRBJ1-4
D gene: -
V gene: TRBV12-3/TRBV12-4
clone size: -
CDR3 protein: CASSLSFSFTLKRAPNEKLFF
CDR3 DNA: TGTGCCAGCAGTTTAAGTTTTAGTTTTACCCTTAAGAGGGCACCGAATGAAAAACTGTTTTTT

J gene: TRBJ1-1
D gene: TRBD1
V gene: TRBV27
clone size: many
CDR3 protein: CASSFRGQNTEAFF
CDR3 DNA: TGTGCCAGCAGTTTCAGGGGGCAGAACACTGAAGCTTTCTTT

J gene: TRBJ2-7
D gene: -
V gene: TRBV7-2
clone size: -
CDR3 protein: CASSLGSGSHSYEQYF
CDR3 DNA: TGTGCCAGCAGCTTAGGATCCGGGTCCCACTCCTACGAGCAGTACTTC

J gene: TRBJ2-2
D gene: -
V gene: TRBV11-2
clone size: many
CDR3 protein: CASSLAWGRELFF
CDR3 DNA: TGTGCCAGCAGCTTAGCCTGGGGCAGGGAGCTGTTTTTT

J gene: TRBJ1-2
D gene: TRBD1
V gene: TRBV29-1
clone size: many
CDR3 protein: CSVEDLRGPGYTF
CDR3 DNA: TGCAGCGTTGAAGATTTAAGGGGGCCCGGCTACACCTTC

J gene: TRBJ1-6
D gene: -
V gene: TRBV20-1
clone size: few
CDR3 protein: CSASPQGRSPLHF
CDR3 DNA: TGCAGTGCTAGCCCTCAAGGGAGGTCACCCCTCCACTTT

J gene: TRBJ2-4
D gene: -
V gene: TRBV5-6
clone size: many
CDR3 protein: CASSEGQTFLAKNIQYF
CDR3 DNA: TGTGCCAGCAGCGAGGGGCAAACATTCCTAGCCAAAAACATTCAGTACTTC

J gene: TRBJ2-7
D gene: TRBD2
V gene: TRBV2
clone size: many
CDR3 protein: CASSEVGAGVGIDEQYF
CDR3 DNA: TGTGCCAGCAGTGAAGTGGGAGCGGGAGTTGGGATTGACGAGCAGTACTTC

J gene: TRBJ2-7
D gene: TRBD2
V gene: TRBV6-5
clone size: -
CDR3 protein: CASSYAAVAGGGEQYF
CDR3 DNA: TGTGCCAGCAGTTACGCGGCGGTAGCGGGAGGCGGCGAGCAGTACTTC

J gene: TRBJ2-3
D gene: TRBD1
V gene: TRBV29-1
clone size: many
CDR3 protein: CSVGDRGGGDTQYF
CDR3 DNA: TGCAGCGTGGGGGACAGGGGAGGAGGGGATACGCAGTATTTT

J gene: TRBJ2-5
D gene: -
V gene: TRBV4-3
clone size: many
CDR3 protein: CASSQAGDPQETQYF
CDR3 DNA: TGCGCCAGCAGCCAAGCGGGAGACCCCCAAGAGACCCAGTACTTC

J gene: TRBJ2-5
D gene: -
V gene: TRBV29-1
clone size: -
CDR3 protein: CSVTGVVSGTQYF
CDR3 DNA: TGCAGCGTTACGGGAGTTGTATCGGGGACCCAGTACTTC

J gene: TRBJ2-1
D gene: -
V gene: TRBV27
clone size: few
CDR3 protein: CASSLGRDDEQFF
CDR3 DNA: TGTGCCAGCAGTTTGGGTAGGGACGATGAGCAGTTCTTC

J gene: TRBJ1-2
D gene: TRBD1
V gene: TRBV5-4
clone size: few
CDR3 protein: CASSLDLDRAARGYTF
CDR3 DNA: TGTGCCAGCAGCTTGGATTTGGACAGGGCCGCGCGGGGCTACACCTTC

J gene: TRBJ2-2
D gene: -
V gene: TRBV6-1
clone size: many
CDR3 protein: CASRAKGVTGELFF
CDR3 DNA: TGTGCCAGCAGGGCGAAGGGGGTGACCGGGGAGCTGTTTTTT

J gene: TRBJ2-5
D gene: -
V gene: TRBV28
clone size: few
CDR3 protein: CASSEDSLQETQYF
CDR3 DNA: TGTGCCAGCAGTGAGGACTCGCTACAAGAGACCCAGTACTTC

J gene: TRBJ2-1
D gene: TRBD1
V gene: TRBV7-3
clone size: -
CDR3 protein: CASSQGTAFDEQFF
CDR3 DNA: TGTGCCAGCAGCCAGGGGACAGCCTTCGACGAGCAGTTCTTC

J gene: TRBJ1-2
D gene: TRBD1
V gene: TRBV6-2/TRBV6-3
clone size: many
CDR3 protein: CAISYKGALSGYTF
CDR3 DNA: TGTGCCATCAGTTACAAGGGGGCTTTGAGTGGCTACACCTTC